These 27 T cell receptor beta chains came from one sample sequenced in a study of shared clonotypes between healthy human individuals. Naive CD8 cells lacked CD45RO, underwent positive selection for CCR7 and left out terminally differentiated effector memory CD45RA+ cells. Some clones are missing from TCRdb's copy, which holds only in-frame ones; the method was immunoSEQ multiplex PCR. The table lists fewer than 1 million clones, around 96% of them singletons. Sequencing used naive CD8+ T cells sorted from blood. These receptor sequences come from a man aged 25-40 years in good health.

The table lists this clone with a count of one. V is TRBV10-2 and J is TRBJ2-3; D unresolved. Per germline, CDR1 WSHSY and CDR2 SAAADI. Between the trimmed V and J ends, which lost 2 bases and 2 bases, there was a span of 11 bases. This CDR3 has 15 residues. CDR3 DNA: TGCGCCAGCAGTGAGGCTACTGTCGTCACAGATACGCAGTATTTT. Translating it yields CASSEATVVTDTQYF.

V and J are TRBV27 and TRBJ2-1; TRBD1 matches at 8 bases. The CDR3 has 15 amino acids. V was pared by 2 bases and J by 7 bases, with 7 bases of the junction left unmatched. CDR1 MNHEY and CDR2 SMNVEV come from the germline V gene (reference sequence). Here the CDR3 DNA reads TGTGCCAGCAGTTTACCCCGGACAGGGTCGAATGAGCAGTTCTTC. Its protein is CASSLPRTGSNEQFF.

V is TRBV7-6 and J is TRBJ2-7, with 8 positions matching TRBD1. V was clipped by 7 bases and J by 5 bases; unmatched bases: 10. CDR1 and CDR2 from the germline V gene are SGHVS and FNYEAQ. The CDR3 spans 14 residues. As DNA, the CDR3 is TGTGCCAGCACCGTAAGACAGGGGAAAGACGAGCAGTACTTC. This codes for CASTVRQGKDEQYF.

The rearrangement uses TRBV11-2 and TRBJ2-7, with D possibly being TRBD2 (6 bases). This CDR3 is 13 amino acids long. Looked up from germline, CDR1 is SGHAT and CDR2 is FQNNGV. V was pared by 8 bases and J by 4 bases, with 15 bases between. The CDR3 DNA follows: TGTGCCAGCGGCTCTAGCGTCTCATACGAGCAGTACTTC. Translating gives CASGSSVSYEQYF.

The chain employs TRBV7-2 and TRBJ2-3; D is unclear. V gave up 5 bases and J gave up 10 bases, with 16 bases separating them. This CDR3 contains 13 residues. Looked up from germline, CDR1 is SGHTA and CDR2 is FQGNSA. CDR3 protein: CASSEESVISQYF. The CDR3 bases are TGTGCCAGCAGCGAGGAGTCCGTGATTTCGCAGTATTTT.

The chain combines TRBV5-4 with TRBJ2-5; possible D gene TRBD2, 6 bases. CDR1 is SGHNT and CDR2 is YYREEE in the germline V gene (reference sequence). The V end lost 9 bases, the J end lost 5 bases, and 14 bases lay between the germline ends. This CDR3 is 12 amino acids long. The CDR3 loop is CAIPTSSETQYF. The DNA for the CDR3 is TGTGCCATCCCGACTAGTTCGGAGACCCAGTACTTC.

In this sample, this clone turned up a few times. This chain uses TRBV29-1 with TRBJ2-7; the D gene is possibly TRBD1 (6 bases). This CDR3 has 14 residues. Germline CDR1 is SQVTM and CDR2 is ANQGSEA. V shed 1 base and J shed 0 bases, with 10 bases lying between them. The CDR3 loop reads CSVEVTGLSYEQYF. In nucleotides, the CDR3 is TGCAGCGTTGAAGTGACAGGCCTCTCCTACGAGCAGTACTTC.

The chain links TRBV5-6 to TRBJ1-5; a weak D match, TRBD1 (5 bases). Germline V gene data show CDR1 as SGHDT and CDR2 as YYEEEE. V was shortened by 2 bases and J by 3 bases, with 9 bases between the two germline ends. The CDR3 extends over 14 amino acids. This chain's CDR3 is CASSLSRDNQPQHF. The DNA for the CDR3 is TGTGCCAGCAGCTTAAGCAGGGACAATCAGCCCCAGCATTTT.

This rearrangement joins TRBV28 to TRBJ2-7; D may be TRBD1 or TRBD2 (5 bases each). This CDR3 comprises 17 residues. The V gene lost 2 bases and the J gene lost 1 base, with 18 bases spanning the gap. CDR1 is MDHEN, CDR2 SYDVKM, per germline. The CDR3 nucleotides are TGTGCCAGCAGTTTACCCCGAGGTGGGGGAAATTCCTACGAGCAGTACTTC. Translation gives CASSLPRGGGNSYEQYF.

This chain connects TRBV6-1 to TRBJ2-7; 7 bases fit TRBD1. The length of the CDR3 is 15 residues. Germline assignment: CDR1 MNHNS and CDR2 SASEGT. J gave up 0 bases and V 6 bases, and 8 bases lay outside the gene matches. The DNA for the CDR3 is TGTGCCAGCAGGCCGACAGGGATTAGCTCCTACGAGCAGTACTTC. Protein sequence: CASRPTGISSYEQYF.

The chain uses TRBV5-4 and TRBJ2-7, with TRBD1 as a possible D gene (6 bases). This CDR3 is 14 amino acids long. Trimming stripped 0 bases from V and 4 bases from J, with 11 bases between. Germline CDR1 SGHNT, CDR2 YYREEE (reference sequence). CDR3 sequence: CASSLGTVLYEQYF. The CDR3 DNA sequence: TGTGCCAGCAGCTTGGGGACAGTCCTTTACGAGCAGTACTTC.

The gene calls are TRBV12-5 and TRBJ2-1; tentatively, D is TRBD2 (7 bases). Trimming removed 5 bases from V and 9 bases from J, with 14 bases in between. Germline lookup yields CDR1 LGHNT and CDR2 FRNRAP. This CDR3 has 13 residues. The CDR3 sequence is CASGRGARGEQFF. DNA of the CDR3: TGTGCTAGTGGTCGGGGGGCCCGGGGTGAGCAGTTCTTC.

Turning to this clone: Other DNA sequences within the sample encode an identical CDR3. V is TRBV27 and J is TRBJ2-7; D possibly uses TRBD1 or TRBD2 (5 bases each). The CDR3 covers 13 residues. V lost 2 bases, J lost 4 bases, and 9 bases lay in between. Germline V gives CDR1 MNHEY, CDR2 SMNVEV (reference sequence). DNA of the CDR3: TGTGCCAGCAGTTTAGCAGGGAGATACGAGCAGTACTTC. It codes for CASSLAGRYEQYF.

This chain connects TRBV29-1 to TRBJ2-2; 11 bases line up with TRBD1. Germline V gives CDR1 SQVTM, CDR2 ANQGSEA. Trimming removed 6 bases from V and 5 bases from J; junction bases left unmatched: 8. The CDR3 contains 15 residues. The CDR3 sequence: CSVTGTGGLTGELFF. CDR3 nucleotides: TGCAGCGTAACCGGGACAGGGGGGTTAACCGGGGAGCTGTTTTTT.

The CDR3 nucleotides read TGTGCCAGCAGGGGGGTAGCGGGAGGTTTCCAAGAGACCCAGTACTTC. Its translation is CASRGVAGGFQETQYF. V is TRBV6-4 and J is TRBJ2-5; 10 bases line up with TRBD2. Germline V gene lookup returns CDR1 MRHNA and CDR2 SNTAGT. The CDR3 is made up of 16 amino acids. The J segment lost 1 base and the V segment lost 6 bases, leaving 8 bases of the junction unmatched.

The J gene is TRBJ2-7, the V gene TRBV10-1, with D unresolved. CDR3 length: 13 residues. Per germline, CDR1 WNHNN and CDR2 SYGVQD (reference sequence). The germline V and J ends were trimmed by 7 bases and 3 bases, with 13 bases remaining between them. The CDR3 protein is CASTLGPSYEQYF. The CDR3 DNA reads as TGCGCCAGCACCTTGGGCCCGAGCTACGAGCAGTACTTC.

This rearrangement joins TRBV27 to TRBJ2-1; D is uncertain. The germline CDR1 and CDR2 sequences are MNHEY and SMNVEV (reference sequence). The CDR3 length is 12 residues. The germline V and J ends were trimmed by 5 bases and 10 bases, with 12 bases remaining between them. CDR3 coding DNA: TGTGCCAGCAGTCCCTTGGTCGGAGAGCAGTTCTTC. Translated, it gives CASSPLVGEQFF.

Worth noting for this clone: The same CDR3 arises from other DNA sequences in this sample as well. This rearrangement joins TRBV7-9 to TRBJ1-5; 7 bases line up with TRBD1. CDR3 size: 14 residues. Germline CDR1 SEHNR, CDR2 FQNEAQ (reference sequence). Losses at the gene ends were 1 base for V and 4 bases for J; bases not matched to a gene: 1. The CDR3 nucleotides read TGTGCCAGCAGCTTAGGACAGGGTAATCAGCCCCAGCATTTT. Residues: CASSLGQGNQPQHF.

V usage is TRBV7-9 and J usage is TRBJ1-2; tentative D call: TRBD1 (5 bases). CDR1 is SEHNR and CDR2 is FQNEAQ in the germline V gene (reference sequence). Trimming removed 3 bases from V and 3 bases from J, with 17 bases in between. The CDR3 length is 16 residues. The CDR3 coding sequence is TGTGCCAGCAGCTTTAATACCCAGGGAGGATACTATGGCTACACCTTC. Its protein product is CASSFNTQGGYYGYTF.

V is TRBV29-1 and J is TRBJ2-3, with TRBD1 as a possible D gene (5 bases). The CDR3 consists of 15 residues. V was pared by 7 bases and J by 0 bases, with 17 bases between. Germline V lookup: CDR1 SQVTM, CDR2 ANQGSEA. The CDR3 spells CSATPDRVSTDTQYF. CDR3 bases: TGCAGCGCTACCCCTGACAGAGTAAGCACAGATACGCAGTATTTT.

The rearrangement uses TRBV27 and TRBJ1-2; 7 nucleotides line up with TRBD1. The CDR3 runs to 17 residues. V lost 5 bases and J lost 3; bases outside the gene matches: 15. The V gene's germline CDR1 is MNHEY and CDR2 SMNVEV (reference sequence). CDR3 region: CASSQKPTGERDYGYTF. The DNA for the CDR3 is TGTGCCAGCAGTCAAAAACCCACAGGGGAGAGGGACTATGGCTACACCTTC.

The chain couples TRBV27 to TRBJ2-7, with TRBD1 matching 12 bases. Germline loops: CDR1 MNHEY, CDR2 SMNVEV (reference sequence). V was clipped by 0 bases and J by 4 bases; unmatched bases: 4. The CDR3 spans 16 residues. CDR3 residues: CASSLSGTGGNYEQYF. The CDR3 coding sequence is TGTGCCAGCAGTTTATCGGGGACAGGGGGCAATTACGAGCAGTACTTC.

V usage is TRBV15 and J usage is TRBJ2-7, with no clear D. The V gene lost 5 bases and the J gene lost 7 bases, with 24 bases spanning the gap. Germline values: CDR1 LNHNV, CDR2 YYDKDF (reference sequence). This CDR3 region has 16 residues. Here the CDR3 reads CATSLPPGLSFGEQYF. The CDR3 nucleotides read TGTGCCACCAGCTTACCTCCGGGTCTCTCATTCGGGGAGCAGTACTTC.

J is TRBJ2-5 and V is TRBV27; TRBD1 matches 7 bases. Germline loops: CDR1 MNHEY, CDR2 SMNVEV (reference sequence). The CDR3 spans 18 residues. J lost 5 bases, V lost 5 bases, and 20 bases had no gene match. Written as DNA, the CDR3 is TGTGCCAGCAGTCCTACCGGAATCCGACAGGGTTTTTCGGAGACCCAGTACTTC. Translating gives CASSPTGIRQGFSETQYF.

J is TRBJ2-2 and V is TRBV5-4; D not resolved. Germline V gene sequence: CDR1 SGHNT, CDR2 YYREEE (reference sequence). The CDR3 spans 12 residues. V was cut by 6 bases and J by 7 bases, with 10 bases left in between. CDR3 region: CASITVHGELFF. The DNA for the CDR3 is TGTGCCAGCATCACCGTCCACGGGGAGCTGTTTTTT.

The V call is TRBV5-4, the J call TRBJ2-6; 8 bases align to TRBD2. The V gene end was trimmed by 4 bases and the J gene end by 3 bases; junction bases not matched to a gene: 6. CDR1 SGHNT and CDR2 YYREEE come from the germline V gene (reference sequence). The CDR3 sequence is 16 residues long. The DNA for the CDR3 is TGTGCCAGCAGCCTGCTTGCGGGGGGTGGGGCCAACGTCCTGACTTTC. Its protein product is CASSLLAGGGANVLTF.

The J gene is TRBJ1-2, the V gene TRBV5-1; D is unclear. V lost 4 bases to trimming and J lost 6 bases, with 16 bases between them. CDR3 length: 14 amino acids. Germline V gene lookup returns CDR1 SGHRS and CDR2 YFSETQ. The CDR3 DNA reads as TGCGCCAGCAGCGCGCCGACCCGGGCGGATGGCTACACCTTC. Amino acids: CASSAPTRADGYTF.